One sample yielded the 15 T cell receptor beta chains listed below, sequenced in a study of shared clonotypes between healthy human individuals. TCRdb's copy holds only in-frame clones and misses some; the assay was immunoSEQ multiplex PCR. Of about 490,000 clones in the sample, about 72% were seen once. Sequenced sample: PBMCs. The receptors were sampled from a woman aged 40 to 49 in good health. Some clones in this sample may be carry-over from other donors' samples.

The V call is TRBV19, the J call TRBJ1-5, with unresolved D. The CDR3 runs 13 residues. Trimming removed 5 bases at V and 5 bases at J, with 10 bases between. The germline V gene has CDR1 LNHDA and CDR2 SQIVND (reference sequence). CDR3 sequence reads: CASSGETHQPQHF. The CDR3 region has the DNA TGTGCCAGTAGTGGCGAAACCCATCAGCCCCAGCATTTT.

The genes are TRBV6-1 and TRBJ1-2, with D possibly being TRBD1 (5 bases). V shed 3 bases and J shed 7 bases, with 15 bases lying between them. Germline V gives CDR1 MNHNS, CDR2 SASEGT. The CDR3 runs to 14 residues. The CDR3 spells CASSDWGGSVGYTF. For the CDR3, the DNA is TGTGCCAGCAGTGACTGGGGCGGTAGCGTTGGCTACACCTTC.

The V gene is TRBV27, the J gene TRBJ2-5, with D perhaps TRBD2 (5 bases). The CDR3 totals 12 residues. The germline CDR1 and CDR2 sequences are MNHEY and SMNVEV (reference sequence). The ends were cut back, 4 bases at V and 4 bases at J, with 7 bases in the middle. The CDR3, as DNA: TGTGCCAGCAGTTACCGGGGAGAGACCCAGTACTTC. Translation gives CASSYRGETQYF.

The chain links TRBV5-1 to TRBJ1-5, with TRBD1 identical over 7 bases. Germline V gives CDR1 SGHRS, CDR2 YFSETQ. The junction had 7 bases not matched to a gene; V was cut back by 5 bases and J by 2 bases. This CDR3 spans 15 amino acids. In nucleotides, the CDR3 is TGCGCCAGCAGGTGGACAGGAAGTGGCAATCAGCCCCAGCATTTT. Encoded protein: CASRWTGSGNQPQHF.

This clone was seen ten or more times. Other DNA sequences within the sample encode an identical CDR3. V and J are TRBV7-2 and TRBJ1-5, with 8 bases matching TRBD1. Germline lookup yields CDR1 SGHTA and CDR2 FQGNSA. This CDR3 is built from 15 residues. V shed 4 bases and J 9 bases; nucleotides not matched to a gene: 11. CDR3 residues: CASSYDRVQGGPQHF. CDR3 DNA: TGTGCCAGCAGCTACGACAGGGTACAGGGGGGGCCCCAGCATTTT.

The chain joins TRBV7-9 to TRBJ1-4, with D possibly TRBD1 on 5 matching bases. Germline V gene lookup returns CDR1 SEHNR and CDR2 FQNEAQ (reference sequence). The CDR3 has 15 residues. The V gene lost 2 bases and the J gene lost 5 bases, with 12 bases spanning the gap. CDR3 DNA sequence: TGTGCCAGCAGCTTAACCCGGGGCGGGAATGAAAAACTGTTTTTT. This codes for CASSLTRGGNEKLFF.

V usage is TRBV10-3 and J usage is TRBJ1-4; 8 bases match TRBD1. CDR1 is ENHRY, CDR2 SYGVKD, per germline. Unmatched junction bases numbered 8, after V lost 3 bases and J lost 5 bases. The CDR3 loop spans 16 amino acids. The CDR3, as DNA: TGTGCCATCAGTGACGATGGAGACAGGGGAAATGAAAAACTGTTTTTT. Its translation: CAISDDGDRGNEKLFF.

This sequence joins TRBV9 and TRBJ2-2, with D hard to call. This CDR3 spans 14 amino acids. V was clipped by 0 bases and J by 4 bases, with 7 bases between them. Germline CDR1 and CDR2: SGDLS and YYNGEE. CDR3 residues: CASSVATPTGELFF. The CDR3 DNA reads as TGTGCCAGCAGCGTAGCTACCCCCACCGGGGAGCTGTTTTTT.

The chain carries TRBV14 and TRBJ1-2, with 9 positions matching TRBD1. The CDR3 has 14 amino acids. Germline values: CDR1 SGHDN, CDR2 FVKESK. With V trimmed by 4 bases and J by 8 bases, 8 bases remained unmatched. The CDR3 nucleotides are TGTGCCAGCAGCCGGGGACAGGGAGGTTACGGCTACACCTTC. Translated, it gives CASSRGQGGYGYTF. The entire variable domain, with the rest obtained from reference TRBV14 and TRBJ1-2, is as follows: EAGVTQFPSHSVIEKGQTVTLRCDPISGHDNLYWYRRVMGKEIKFLLHFVKESKQDESGMPNNRFLAERTGGTYSTLKVQPAELEDSGVYFCASSRGQGGYGYTFGSGTRLTVV.

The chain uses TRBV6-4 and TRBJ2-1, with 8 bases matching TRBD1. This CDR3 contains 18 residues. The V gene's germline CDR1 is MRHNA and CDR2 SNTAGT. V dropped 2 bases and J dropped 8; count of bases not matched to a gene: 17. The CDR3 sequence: CASSDPMTHRGTIDEQFF. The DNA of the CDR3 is TGTGCCAGCAGTGACCCAATGACCCACAGGGGGACAATCGATGAGCAGTTCTTC.

The CDR3 loop is CASTEDRLAAGELFF. CDR3 DNA: TGTGCCAGCACGGAGGACCGGTTGGCGGCCGGGGAGCTGTTTTTT. The rearrangement uses TRBV2 and TRBJ2-2; a possible D gene is TRBD2 (5 bases). Germline V CDR1 and CDR2: SNHLY, FYNNEI. Trimming left V 7 bases short and J 6 bases short, with 18 bases between. The CDR3 sequence is 15 residues long.

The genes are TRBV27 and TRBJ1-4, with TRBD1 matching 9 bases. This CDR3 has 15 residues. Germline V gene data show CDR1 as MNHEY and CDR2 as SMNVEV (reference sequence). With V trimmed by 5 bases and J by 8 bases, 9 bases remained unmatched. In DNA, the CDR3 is TGTGCCAGCAGTGACTTACAGGGGGCGGGGGAAAAACTGTTTTTT. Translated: CASSDLQGAGEKLFF.

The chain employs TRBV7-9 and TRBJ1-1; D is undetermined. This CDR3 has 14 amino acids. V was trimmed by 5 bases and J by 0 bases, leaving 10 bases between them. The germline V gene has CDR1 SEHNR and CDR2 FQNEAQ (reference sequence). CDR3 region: CASSHGNLNTEAFF. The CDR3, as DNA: TGTGCCAGCAGCCATGGAAACCTGAACACTGAAGCTTTCTTT.

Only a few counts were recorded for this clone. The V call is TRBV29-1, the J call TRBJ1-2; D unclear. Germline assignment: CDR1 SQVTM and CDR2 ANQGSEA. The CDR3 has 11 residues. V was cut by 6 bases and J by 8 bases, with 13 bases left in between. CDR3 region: CSVQNREGYTF. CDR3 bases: TGCAGCGTCCAAAACAGAGAGGGCTACACCTTC.

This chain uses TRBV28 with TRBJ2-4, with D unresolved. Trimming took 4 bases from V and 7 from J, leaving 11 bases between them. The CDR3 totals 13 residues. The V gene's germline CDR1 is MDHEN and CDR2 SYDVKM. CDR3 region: CASSYADGNIQYF. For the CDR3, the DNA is TGTGCCAGCAGTTACGCGGACGGGAACATTCAGTACTTC.